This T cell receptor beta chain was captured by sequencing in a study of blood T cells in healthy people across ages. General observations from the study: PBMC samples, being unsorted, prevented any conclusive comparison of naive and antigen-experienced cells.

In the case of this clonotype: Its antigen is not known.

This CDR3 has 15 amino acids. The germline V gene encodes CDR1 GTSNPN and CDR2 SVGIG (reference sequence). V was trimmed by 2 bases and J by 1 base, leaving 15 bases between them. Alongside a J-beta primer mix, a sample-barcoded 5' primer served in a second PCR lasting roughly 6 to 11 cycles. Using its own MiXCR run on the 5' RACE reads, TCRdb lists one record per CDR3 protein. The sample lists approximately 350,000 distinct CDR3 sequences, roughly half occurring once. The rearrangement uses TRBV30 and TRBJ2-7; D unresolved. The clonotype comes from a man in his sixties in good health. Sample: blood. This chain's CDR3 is CAWSPPEWRSYEQYF. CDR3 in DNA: TGTGCCTGGAGTCCTCCGGAATGGCGGTCCTACGAGCAGTACTTC.